This TCR beta chain came from a study of cytotoxic CD8 clonotypes in ibrutinib-treated CLL. General study points: Clonality rose at ibrutinib response and fell back toward baseline at progression.

CDR1 is GTSNPN and CDR2 is SVGIG in the germline V gene (reference sequence). The CDR3 is 14 residues long. The V and J ends lost 1 base and 7 bases, in that order; junction bases with no gene match: 5. A note on this clone: The antigen is not known.

The assay was immunoSEQ multiplex PCR, and TCRdb's table has in-frame clones only and misses some. Among some 140,000 clones, more than 85% were seen once, and the ten largest hold 10% to 13%. The sample here was PBMCs, taken after 12 months of ibrutinib treatment. The J gene is TRBJ1-3, the V gene TRBV30, with 9 bases identical to TRBD1. The TCR comes from a human donor with chronic lymphocytic leukemia. The CDR3 nucleotides read TGTGCCTGGAGTGCTTGGACAGGGGACAACACCATATATTTT. Amino acids: CAWSAWTGDNTIYF. The whole variable domain, filled in from reference TRBV30 and TRBJ1-3, reads SQTIHQWPATLVQPVGSPLSLECTVEGTSNPNLYWYRQAAGRGLQLLFYSVGIGQISSEVPQNLSASRPQDRQFILSSKKLLLSDSGFYLCAWSAWTGDNTIYFGEGSWLTVV.